Shown below are 18 T cell receptor beta chains from a single sample sequenced in a study of memory CD4+ T cells and cytomegalovirus serostatus. Using immunoSEQ multiplex PCR, the repertoire was profiled, and TCRdb retains in-frame clones only, with some absent. The repertoire has about 57,000 clones, roughly four fifths of them found once; the top ten carry around 0.83%. The sort gate was single viable CD3+CD4+CD8-CD45RO+ cells for memory CD4+ T cells. The sequencing sample was made of memory CD4+ T cells from blood. These receptors all come from an adult in good health and CMV-seronegative.

Only a few counts were recorded for this clone. DNA for the CDR3: TGTGCCAGCAGTGAAGGGGGACATAGGACTGAAAAACTGTTTTTT. Its protein is CASSEGGHRTEKLFF. The rearrangement links TRBV2 to TRBJ1-4; TRBD1 is a possible D gene (6 bases). CDR3 size: 15 residues. Germline lookup yields CDR1 SNHLY and CDR2 FYNNEI. V lost 1 base, J lost 7 bases, and 13 bases lay in between.

This clone is a singleton in its sample. In DNA form, the CDR3 reads TGCGCCAGCAGCAGTGGAGGGGGGAGCAATCAGCCCCAGCATTTT. Its translation is CASSSGGGSNQPQHF. V and J are TRBV5-1 and TRBJ1-5, with a tentative D call TRBD1 (6 bases). Trimming cost V 4 bases and J 1 base, with 12 bases left between them. The CDR3 length is 15 residues. CDR1 SGHRS and CDR2 YFSETQ come from the germline V gene.

This sequence joins TRBV5-4 and TRBJ2-1; 7 bases line up with TRBD2. V was clipped by 2 bases and J by 4 bases; unmatched bases: 9. This CDR3 comprises 16 residues. Germline CDR1 and CDR2: SGHNT and YYREEE (reference sequence). Here the CDR3 DNA reads TGTGCCAGCAGCTTCCAGACTAGCCGGTCGTACAATGAGCAGTTCTTC. Residues: CASSFQTSRSYNEQFF.

The chain carries TRBV2 and TRBJ2-5; 10 bases align to TRBD2. Germline CDR1 reads SNHLY; CDR2 reads FYNNEI. The CDR3 runs 18 residues. J gave up 2 bases and V 0 bases, and 9 bases lay outside the gene matches. CDR3 nucleotide sequence: TGTGCCAGCAGTGAAGCGTTCTCTAGCGGGAGCGTTCAAGAGACCCAGTACTTC. This gives the protein CASSEAFSSGSVQETQYF.

The V gene is TRBV6-5, the J gene TRBJ1-1, with D possibly matching TRBD1 (5 bases). The CDR3 sequence is 15 residues long. The V and J ends lost 2 bases and 4 bases respectively, with 14 bases between them. CDR1 is MNHEY, CDR2 SVGAGI, per germline. The CDR3 DNA sequence: TGTGCCAGCAGTTACGGTGGGGGGGAGTTCACTGAAGCTTTCTTT. Encoded protein: CASSYGGGEFTEAFF.

The chain links TRBV18 to TRBJ1-1; D is unclear. CDR3 length: 17 amino acids. The germline V gene has CDR1 KGHSH and CDR2 LQKENI. Trimming shortened V by 6 bases and J by 3 bases, and 23 bases separated the two germline ends. CDR3 loop: CASSPSLRVKDDTEAFF. Here the CDR3 DNA reads TGTGCCAGCTCCCCCAGTTTGAGGGTGAAAGACGACACTGAAGCTTTCTTT.

A few counts support this clone. The chain has TRBV15 and TRBJ1-5; the D gene is possibly TRBD1 (5 bases). From germline, CDR1 is LNHNV and CDR2 YYDKDF (reference sequence). V was trimmed by 0 bases and J by 12 bases, leaving 12 bases between them. This CDR3 region has 13 residues. DNA for the CDR3: TGTGCCACCAGCAGAGATAGACAGCAGAGCCAGCATTTT. This codes for CATSRDRQQSQHF.

The chain links TRBV7-9 to TRBJ2-3, with D perhaps TRBD1 or TRBD2 (6 bases each). CDR1 is SEHNR, CDR2 FQNEAQ, per germline (reference sequence). V gave up 4 bases and J gave up 0 bases, with 20 bases separating them. The CDR3 sequence is 18 residues long. The DNA of the CDR3 is TGTGCCAGCAGCTCGCGGAGAGGGGGGCTATCAAGCACAGATACGCAGTATTTT. This sequence encodes CASSSRRGGLSSTDTQYF.

This chain joins TRBV5-6 and TRBJ2-1; 8 bases are a match to TRBD2. The V segment lost 3 bases and the J segment 9 bases; nucleotides outside the gene matches: 14. The CDR3 is 16 amino acids. CDR1 and CDR2 (germline): SGHDT, YYEEEE. CDR3 nucleotides: TGTGCCAGCAGCTCCCTCTCGAGCGGGAGATTCGGTGAGCAGTTCTTC. Encoded protein: CASSSLSSGRFGEQFF.

J is TRBJ2-7 and V is TRBV9; 10 bases line up with TRBD1. CDR1 is SGDLS, CDR2 YYNGEE, per germline. This CDR3 is 15 amino acids long. The J segment lost 6 bases and the V segment lost 0 bases, leaving 6 bases of the junction unmatched. This CDR3 reads CASSVGGTGDGEQYF. CDR3 coding DNA: TGTGCCAGCAGCGTAGGTGGGACAGGGGACGGCGAGCAGTACTTC. The full variable domain, in which reference TRBV9 and TRBJ2-7 provide the parts outside the CDR3, is DSGVTQTPKHLITATGQRVTLRCSPRSGDLSVYWYQQSLDQGLQFLIQYYNGEERAKGNILERFSAQQFPDLHSELNLSSLELGDSALYFCASSVGGTGDGEQYFGPGTRLTVT.

V gene TRBV5-1 combines with J gene TRBJ2-2, with D maybe TRBD1 (6 bases). CDR3 length: 16 amino acids. Trimming pared 0 bases from V and 6 bases from J, leaving 15 bases between. Germline loops: CDR1 SGHRS, CDR2 YFSETQ. The CDR3 loop reads CASSLAPDSSSGELFF. In nucleotides, the CDR3 is TGCGCCAGCAGCTTGGCCCCGGACAGTTCATCCGGGGAGCTGTTTTTT.

This clone has more than one count but fewer than ten. The rearrangement uses TRBV5-1 and TRBJ2-1, with TRBD2 identical over 11 bases. V was pared by 6 bases and J by 4 bases, with 6 bases of the junction left unmatched. The CDR3 is 15 amino acids. Germline V gene data show CDR1 as SGHRS and CDR2 as YFSETQ. For the CDR3, the DNA is TGCGCCAGCAAAGGGACTAGCGGTTTATACAATGAGCAGTTCTTC. This gives the protein CASKGTSGLYNEQFF.

The chain combines TRBV6-6 with TRBJ2-7; 11 nucleotides line up with TRBD2. Losses at the gene ends were 7 bases for V and 3 bases for J; bases not matched to a gene: 5. The CDR3 sequence is 14 residues long. From germline, CDR1 is MNHNY and CDR2 SVGAGI (reference sequence). The DNA for the CDR3 is TGTGCCAGCACCTGGGGGACTAGCGGCTACGAGCAGTACTTC. As protein: CASTWGTSGYEQYF.

This clone was recorded only once. This chain links TRBV6-5 with TRBJ2-3; 15 bases line up with TRBD2. There are 16 residues in the CDR3. Germline V gene data show CDR1 as MNHEY and CDR2 as SVGAGI. Germline trimming cut 4 bases from V and 6 bases from J; bases unmatched to any gene: 5. CDR3 in amino acids: CASSWTSGGVSDTQYF. Written as DNA, the CDR3 is TGTGCCAGCAGTTGGACTAGCGGGGGGGTGAGCGATACGCAGTATTTT.

The chain carries TRBV11-2 and TRBJ1-5; the D gene is possibly TRBD1 (5 bases). Germline V gene lookup returns CDR1 SGHAT and CDR2 FQNNGV. V lost 1 base and J 0 bases, leaving 10 bases between the germline ends. The CDR3 contains 16 residues. CDR3 residues: CASSLGGAYSNQPQHF. The CDR3 nucleotides are TGTGCCAGCAGCTTAGGAGGGGCCTATAGCAATCAGCCCCAGCATTTT.

The rearrangement uses TRBV30 and TRBJ1-4, with D perhaps TRBD1 (5 bases). Per the germline V gene, CDR1 is GTSNPN and CDR2 is SVGIG (reference sequence). V was trimmed by 2 bases and J by 15 bases, leaving 16 bases between them. This CDR3 is 12 amino acids long. This CDR3 is CAWSHLAGGMFF. CDR3 sequence (DNA): TGTGCCTGGAGTCATTTAGCGGGGGGTATGTTTTTT.

This chain connects TRBV7-3 to TRBJ2-7; unclear D gene. Trimming removed 8 bases from V and 0 bases from J, with 11 bases in between. This CDR3 is built from 13 residues. The germline V gene has CDR1 SGHTA and CDR2 FQGTGA. For the CDR3, the DNA is TGTGCCAGCGCTTTCGCCAGCTCCTACGAGCAGTACTTC. It translates to CASAFASSYEQYF.

V and J are TRBV29-1 and TRBJ2-2; D is unclear. From germline, CDR1 is SQVTM and CDR2 ANQGSEA. The CDR3 is 15 amino acids. V was trimmed by 6 bases and J by 3 bases, leaving 17 bases between them. The CDR3, as DNA: TGCAGCGTATCCTTCGGTCACCGTTACACCGGGGAGCTGTTTTTT. Residues: CSVSFGHRYTGELFF.